The 19 T cell receptor beta chains given below trace back to one sample, sequenced in a study of blood T cell repertoires in COVID-19. The repertoire was sequenced with immunoSEQ multiplex PCR; TCRdb's copy has only in-frame clones and lacks some. This table has approximately 250,000 clones, 83% appearing once. Material for sequencing was peripheral blood. The source is a human donor in a cohort sampled during active COVID-19.

The chain employs TRBV21-1 and TRBJ2-1; no check of the table's D call, TRBD2, against the DNA was made. TRBV21-1 is a pseudogene segment. The CDR3 runs 19 residues. The CDR3 here is CASSASGTSGKNGGNEQFF. The DNA for the CDR3 is TGTGCCAGCAGCGCTTCCGGGACTAGCGGGAAGAACGGGGGAAATGAGCAGTTCTTC.

CDR3 sequence (DNA): TGTGCCAGCAGCCGGACTGTGACCTACGAGCAGTACTTC. Its translation: CASSRTVTYEQYF. The chain employs TRBV7-2 and TRBJ2-7, with a weak D call TRBD2 (5 bases). This CDR3 is built from 13 residues. Germline V gene data show CDR1 as SGHTA and CDR2 as FQGNSA. V lost 5 bases to trimming and J lost 2 bases, with 10 bases between them. Based on the CDR3 plus reference TRBV7-2 and TRBJ2-7, the full variable domain is GAGVSQSPSNKVTEKGKDVELRCDPISGHTALYWYRQSLGQGLEFLIYFQGNSAPDKSGLPSDRFSAERTGGSVSTLTIQRTQQEDSAVYLCASSRTVTYEQYFGPGTRLTVT.

V and J are TRBV12-3 or TRBV12-4 and TRBJ2-1; D possibly corresponds to TRBD1 (6 bases). The CDR3 covers 13 residues. V was pared by 5 bases and J by 10 bases, with 15 bases between. The DNA for the CDR3 is TGTGCCAGCAGTCAGTTGGGGGCAGGCGAGCAGTTCTTC. Translating it yields CASSQLGAGEQFF.

This chain connects TRBV6-5 to TRBJ2-5; D unresolved. Germline loops: CDR1 MNHEY, CDR2 SVGAGI. The CDR3 totals 14 residues. The V gene lost 2 bases and the J gene lost 1 base, with 8 bases spanning the gap. CDR3 bases: TGTGCCAGCAGTTACGCGACGGGCCAAGAGACCCAGTACTTC. This encodes CASSYATGQETQYF.

V usage is TRBV5-4 and J usage is TRBJ2-3; 9 bases match TRBD1. Germline values: CDR1 SGHNT, CDR2 YYREEE (reference sequence). With V trimmed by 4 bases and J by 4 bases, 7 bases remained unmatched. The CDR3 is 15 residues long. Here the CDR3 DNA reads TGTGCCAGCAGCGGGGCGGGACAGGGCTCAGATACGCAGTATTTT. Translated: CASSGAGQGSDTQYF.

The gene calls are TRBV10-2 and TRBJ2-7; D is unresolved. From germline, CDR1 is WSHSY and CDR2 SAAADI. The CDR3 contains 13 residues. Trimming cost V 6 bases and J 3 bases, with 12 bases left between them. The chain's CDR3 is CASRTFENYEQYF. The CDR3 bases are TGCGCCAGCAGAACCTTTGAGAACTACGAGCAGTACTTC.

The chain employs TRBV10-3 and TRBJ1-5, with D hard to call. Germline V lookup: CDR1 ENHRY, CDR2 SYGVKD. The CDR3 length is 11 residues. V was pared by 7 bases and J by 4 bases, with 5 bases between. CDR3 nucleotide sequence: TGTGCCATCAAGACAAATCAGCCCCAGCATTTT. This codes for CAIKTNQPQHF.

The chain couples TRBV7-9 to TRBJ1-5; 7 bases are a match to TRBD1. J lost 3 bases, V lost 4 bases, and 3 bases had no gene match. This CDR3 is built from 14 residues. Per the germline V gene, CDR1 is SEHNR and CDR2 is FQNEAQ (reference sequence). CDR3 in DNA: TGTGCCAGCAGCTCGGGACAGCCCAATCAGCCCCAGCATTTT. Residues: CASSSGQPNQPQHF.

This clone was recorded once. The chain carries TRBV5-6 and TRBJ1-6; D is unresolved. The CDR3 runs 17 residues. CDR1 is SGHDT and CDR2 is YYEEEE in the germline V gene. Trimming took off 4 bases at V and 8 bases at J, with 22 bases between the two ends. CDR3 DNA sequence: TGTGCCAGCAGCGGGGAGGAGGGAAGAGTCTCTGATTCACCCCTCCACTTT. It is translated as CASSGEEGRVSDSPLHF.

The J gene is TRBJ2-7, the V gene TRBV27; the match to TRBD2 covers 8 bases. The V gene's germline CDR1 is MNHEY and CDR2 SMNVEV (reference sequence). V trimming: 5 bases; J trimming: 5 bases; junction bases outside the gene matches: 8. This CDR3 region has 14 residues. This CDR3 is CASSRREGVHEQYF. The CDR3 region has the DNA TGTGCCAGCAGTCGACGGGAGGGGGTACACGAGCAGTACTTC.

V and J are TRBV19 and TRBJ1-1; D unresolved. V dropped 0 bases and J dropped 5 bases, with 7 bases sitting between them. The V gene's germline CDR1 is LNHDA and CDR2 SQIVND (reference sequence). The CDR3 runs 13 residues. This chain's CDR3 is CASSIDPSTEAFF. As DNA, the CDR3 is TGTGCCAGTAGTATAGACCCCTCGACTGAAGCTTTCTTT.

This chain uses TRBV19 with TRBJ2-1; 11 nucleotides agree with TRBD2. This CDR3 has 15 amino acids. Germline-derived CDR1 and CDR2 are LNHDA and SQIVND (reference sequence). With V trimmed by 11 bases and J by 6 bases, 12 bases remained unmatched. The CDR3 sequence: CASKTSGGLVNEQFF. DNA for the CDR3: TGTGCCTCGAAAACTAGCGGGGGCCTTGTCAATGAGCAGTTCTTC.

The CDR3 DNA reads as TGTGCCAGCAGCCAAGCGGGGTCCTTGGATGAAAAACTGTTTTTT. It translates to CASSQAGSLDEKLFF. V usage is TRBV4-2 and J usage is TRBJ1-4, with no clear D. Germline V lookup: CDR1 LGHNA, CDR2 YNFKEQ. This CDR3 spans 15 amino acids. Between the trimmed V and J ends, which lost 1 base and 6 bases, there was a span of 12 bases.

The rearrangement links TRBV20-1 to TRBJ2-7, with D perhaps matching TRBD2 (6 bases). The CDR3 is made up of 11 amino acids. V was pared by 5 bases and J by 2 bases, with 7 bases between. Germline CDR1 reads DFQATT; CDR2 reads SNEGSKA (reference sequence). The CDR3 is CSAERAYEQYF. The CDR3 bases are TGCAGTGCTGAGCGGGCCTACGAGCAGTACTTC.

This chain links TRBV9 with TRBJ2-1, with 7 bases that match TRBD1. V shed 2 bases, J shed 8 bases, and the junction held 7 bases outside the gene matches. CDR1 SGDLS and CDR2 YYNGEE come from the germline V gene. This CDR3 has 14 amino acids. The CDR3: CASSVQNRGYEQFF. The CDR3 DNA reads TGTGCCAGCAGCGTCCAGAACAGGGGATATGAGCAGTTCTTC.

The chain uses TRBV12-5 and TRBJ2-7; maybe TRBD2 (5 bases). V lost 2 bases and J 5 bases, leaving 22 bases between the germline ends. Germline V gene lookup returns CDR1 LGHNT and CDR2 FRNRAP. CDR3 length: 17 residues. CDR3 coding DNA: TGTGCTAGTGGTTTGCCCTCGGACCGGAAGGACTTTGACGAGCAGTACTTC. This encodes CASGLPSDRKDFDEQYF.

V gene TRBV6-5 combines with J gene TRBJ1-2; D possibly corresponds to TRBD1 (6 bases). This CDR3 has 13 residues. Trimming removed 10 bases from V and 6 bases from J, with 18 bases in between. Per germline, CDR1 MNHEY and CDR2 SVGAGI. In DNA form, the CDR3 reads TGTGCCACCCGCCGGGACAACTCTGATGGCTACACCTTC. It yields the protein CATRRDNSDGYTF.

CDR3 region: CASSSAVGQIYNEQFF. The CDR3 DNA reads as TGTGCCAGCAGCTCCGCCGTTGGCCAGATTTACAATGAGCAGTTCTTC. The chain employs TRBV7-9 and TRBJ2-1; the D is unclear. Trimming left V 4 bases short and J 4 bases short, with 17 bases between. CDR1 and CDR2 (germline): SEHNR, FQNEAQ (reference sequence). CDR3 length: 16 residues.

CDR3 in amino acids: CASSATSGRAYEQYF. In nucleotides, the CDR3 is TGTGCCAGCAGCGCGACTAGCGGGAGGGCCTACGAGCAGTACTTC. The rearrangement joins TRBV7-2 to TRBJ2-7; 14 bases are shared with TRBD2. Germline V CDR1 and CDR2: SGHTA, FQGNSA. V trimming: 5 bases; J trimming: 2 bases; junction bases outside the gene matches: 2. The CDR3 has 15 amino acids.